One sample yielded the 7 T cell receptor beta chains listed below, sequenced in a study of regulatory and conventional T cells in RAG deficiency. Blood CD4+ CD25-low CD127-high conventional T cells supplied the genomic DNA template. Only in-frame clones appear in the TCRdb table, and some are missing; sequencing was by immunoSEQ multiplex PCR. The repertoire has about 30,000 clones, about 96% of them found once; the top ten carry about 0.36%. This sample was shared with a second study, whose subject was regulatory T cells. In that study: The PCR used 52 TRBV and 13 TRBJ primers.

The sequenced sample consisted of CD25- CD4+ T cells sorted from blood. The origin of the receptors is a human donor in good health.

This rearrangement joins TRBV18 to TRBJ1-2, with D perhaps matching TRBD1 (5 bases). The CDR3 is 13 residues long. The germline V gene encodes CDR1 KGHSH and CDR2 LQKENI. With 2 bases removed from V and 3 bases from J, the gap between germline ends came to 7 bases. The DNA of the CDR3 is TGTGCCAGCTCACCATCGGGGGACTATGGCTACACCTTC. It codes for CASSPSGDYGYTF.

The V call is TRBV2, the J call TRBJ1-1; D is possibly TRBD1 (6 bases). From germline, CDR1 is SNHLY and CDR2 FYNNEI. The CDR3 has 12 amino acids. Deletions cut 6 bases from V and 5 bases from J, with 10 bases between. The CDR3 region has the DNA TGTGCCAGCAGACAGGGTGGGACTGAAGCTTTCTTT. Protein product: CASRQGGTEAFF.

DNA for the CDR3: TGTGCCTGTTCATCTTCTGCGCCGGTTGGGACCCAGTACTTC. Translated: CACSSSAPVGTQYF. The genes are TRBV30 and TRBJ2-5; no reliable D call. Per germline, CDR1 GTSNPN and CDR2 SVGIG (reference sequence). This CDR3 region has 14 residues. Trimming shortened V by 6 bases and J by 7 bases, and 21 bases separated the two germline ends.

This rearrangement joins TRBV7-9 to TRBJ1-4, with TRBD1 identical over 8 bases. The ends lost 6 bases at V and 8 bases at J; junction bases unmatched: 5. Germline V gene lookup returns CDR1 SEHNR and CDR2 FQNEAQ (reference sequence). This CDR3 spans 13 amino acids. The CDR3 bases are TGTGCCAGCAGGCAGGGGGCGAACGAAAAACTGTTTTTT. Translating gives CASRQGANEKLFF.

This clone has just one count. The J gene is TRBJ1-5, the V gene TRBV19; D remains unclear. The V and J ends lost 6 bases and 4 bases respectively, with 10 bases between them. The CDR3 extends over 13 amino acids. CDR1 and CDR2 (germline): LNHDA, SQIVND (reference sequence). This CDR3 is CASRRTGNQPQHF. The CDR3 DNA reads TGTGCCAGTAGAAGGACGGGGAATCAGCCCCAGCATTTT.

CDR3 in amino acids: CATSRSMDYQETQYF. The CDR3 nucleotides read TGTGCCACCAGCAGATCCATGGACTACCAAGAGACCCAGTACTTC. The chain employs TRBV15 and TRBJ2-5; the D gene is possibly TRBD2 (5 bases). Germline values: CDR1 LNHNV, CDR2 YYDKDF (reference sequence). The CDR3 is 15 amino acids. V gave up 2 bases and J gave up 0 bases, with 10 bases separating them.

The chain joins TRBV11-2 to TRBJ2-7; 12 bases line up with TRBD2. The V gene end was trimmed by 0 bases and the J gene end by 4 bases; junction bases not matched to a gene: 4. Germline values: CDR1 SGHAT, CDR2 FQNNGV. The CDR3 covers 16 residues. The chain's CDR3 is CASSLDRTSGMYEQYF. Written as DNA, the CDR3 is TGTGCCAGCAGCTTAGACCGGACTAGCGGGATGTACGAGCAGTACTTC.